The clone carrying this T cell receptor beta chain occurred a few times. What it binds is unknown. Full-length variable regions came from constant-region reverse primers plus semi-nested Nested Universal Primer A PCR. TCRdb fed the 5' RACE reads into MiXCR, producing one record per CDR3 protein. Of approximately 29,000 distinct CDR3 sequences listed, 20% to 30% are singletons. Study observations and caveats: Tumor Treg TCRs overlapped most with tumor naive CD4+ cells. The TCR gene usage of tumor memory CD4+ T cells clustered together with blood and lymph node memory CD4+ cells and with lymph node naive CD4+ cells.

The CDR3 is 15 residues long. Trimming took 1 base from V and 4 from J, leaving 16 bases between them. Germline-derived CDR1 and CDR2 are DFQATT and SNEGSKA (reference sequence). This TCR derives from a female donor with breast cancer. The chain carries TRBV20-1 and TRBJ2-5; D gene ambiguous. The sequenced material came from naive CD4+ T cells sorted from a lymph node. The subset denotes: naive CD4+ T cells, CD4+CD45RA+CD25-. CDR3 residues: CSARGDKGLGETQYF. CDR3 bases: TGCAGTGCTAGAGGTGATAAGGGCTTGGGAGAGACCCAGTACTTC.